The rows below give T cell receptor beta chains drawn from one sample of a study of cytomegalovirus exposure and HLA in healthy donors. The table came from immunoSEQ multiplex PCR; TCRdb's copy has only in-frame clones and leaves some out. The data contain about 120,000 clones, approximately 74% of them singletons. Sequencing was performed on PBMCs. The receptors stem from a man aged 35 to 55 in good health and CMV-seropositive. Each CDR3 is given with its conserved first and last residue. Each record gives: J gene, clone size, D gene, V gene, CDR3 length, CDR3 protein, CDR3 DNA. The D gene is left open where the match is weak. Expanded clones get a size class; other rows say once, few or many, or leave the size out.

J: TRBJ2-6
size: NA
D: NA
V: TRBV2
length: 17
CDR3: CASSDSFGSSGANVLTF
DNA: TGTGCCAGCAGTGATAGTTTCGGTAGCTCTGGGGCCAACGTCCTGACTTTC

J: TRBJ2-1
size: few
D: NA
V: TRBV9
length: 15
CDR3: CASSVGQGSYNEQFF
DNA: TGTGCCAGCAGCGTAGGGCAGGGCTCTTACAATGAGCAGTTCTTC

J: TRBJ2-7
size: NA
D: NA
V: TRBV28
length: 13
CDR3: CASSPPPGYEQYF
DNA: TGTGCCAGCAGTCCCCCCCCAGGGTACGAGCAGTACTTC

J: TRBJ2-5
size: NA
D: TRBD1
V: TRBV4-2
length: 15
CDR3: CASSLTGDTEETQYF
DNA: TGTGCCAGCAGCCTCACAGGGGATACGGAAGAGACCCAGTACTTC

J: TRBJ1-2
size: NA
D: TRBD1
V: TRBV19
length: 18
CDR3: CASSTTGTGGSANYGYTF
DNA: TGTGCCAGTAGTACCACCGGGACAGGGGGCTCCGCTAACTATGGCTACACCTTC

J: TRBJ2-7
size: NA
D: NA
V: TRBV7-6
length: 11
CDR3: CASSSQNEQYF
DNA: TGTGCCAGCAGCTCCCAAAACGAGCAGTACTTC

J: TRBJ2-1
size: few
D: NA
V: TRBV6-1
length: 13
CDR3: CASSVEGEHEQFF
DNA: TGTGCCAGCAGTGTGGAAGGAGAGCATGAGCAGTTCTTC

J: TRBJ2-3
size: NA
D: TRBD2
V: TRBV7-3
length: 15
CDR3: CASSSGTSGTDTQYF
DNA: TGTGCCAGCAGCTCCGGGACTAGCGGCACAGATACGCAGTATTTT

J: TRBJ2-7
size: NA
D: TRBD2
V: TRBV15
length: 17
CDR3: CATSRDSVRDYSYEQYF
DNA: TGTGCCACCAGCAGAGATTCTGTACGGGACTACTCCTACGAGCAGTACTTC

J: TRBJ1-3
size: NA
D: NA
V: TRBV6-5
length: 16
CDR3: CASSLRQVGFGNTIYF
DNA: TGTGCCAGCAGTTTAAGACAAGTAGGATTCGGAAACACCATATATTTT

J: TRBJ2-3
size: NA
D: TRBD1
V: TRBV6-6
length: 16
CDR3: CATQTGQTTNTDTQYF
DNA: TGTGCCACCCAGACGGGACAGACGACGAACACAGATACGCAGTATTTT

J: TRBJ2-6
size: NA
D: TRBD2
V: TRBV7-2
length: 19
CDR3: CASSHTSGRNRAGANVLTF
DNA: TGTGCCAGCAGCCACACTAGCGGGAGGAACCGAGCTGGGGCCAACGTCCTGACTTTC

J: TRBJ2-7
size: NA
D: TRBD2
V: TRBV19
length: 16
CDR3: CASSTRERTVSYEQYF
DNA: TGTGCCAGTAGTACGCGGGAGCGGACTGTATCCTACGAGCAGTACTTC

J: TRBJ2-7
size: NA
D: NA
V: TRBV10-3
length: 13
CDR3: CAISEVANYEQYF
DNA: TGTGCCATCAGTGAGGTGGCCAACTACGAGCAGTACTTC

J: TRBJ2-3
size: NA
D: TRBD2
V: TRBV6-4
length: 18
CDR3: CASSVWGTSGTSADTQYF
DNA: TGTGCCAGCAGCGTTTGGGGGACTAGCGGGACCAGCGCAGATACGCAGTATTTT

J: TRBJ2-7
size: NA
D: TRBD1
V: TRBV19
length: 13
CDR3: CASKETGVYEQYF
DNA: TGTGCCAGTAAGGAAACAGGGGTCTACGAGCAGTACTTC

J: TRBJ1-1
size: few
D: NA
V: TRBV5-5
length: 13
CDR3: CASSLRQNTEAFF
DNA: TGTGCCAGCAGCTTACGACAGAACACTGAAGCTTTCTTT

J: TRBJ1-1
size: NA
D: NA
V: TRBV15
length: 13
CDR3: CATSSFRGTEAFF
DNA: TGTGCCACCAGCAGTTTCAGGGGAACTGAAGCTTTCTTT

J: TRBJ2-3
size: few
D: NA
V: TRBV2
length: 13
CDR3: CASQERLTDTQYF
DNA: TGTGCCAGCCAAGAGCGGCTCACAGATACGCAGTATTTT

J: TRBJ2-7
size: NA
D: NA
V: TRBV7-9
length: 12
CDR3: CASSRDSTEQYF
DNA: TGTGCCAGCAGCAGAGACAGCACCGAGCAGTACTTC

J: TRBJ2-2
size: NA
D: TRBD2
V: TRBV10-3
length: 13
CDR3: CAIAGGGTGELFF
DNA: TGTGCCATCGCGGGAGGGGGAACCGGGGAGCTGTTTTTT

J: TRBJ2-5
size: once
D: TRBD1
V: TRBV11-1
length: 15
CDR3: CASSLGGQPHEAQYF
DNA: TGTGCCAGCAGCTTAGGGGGACAGCCCCATGAGGCCCAGTACTTC

J: TRBJ1-1
size: NA
D: TRBD1
V: TRBV25-1
length: 13
CDR3: CASSGDRGTEAFF
DNA: TGTGCCAGCAGTGGGGACAGGGGCACTGAAGCTTTCTTT

J: TRBJ1-4
size: once
D: TRBD1
V: TRBV6-1
length: 14
CDR3: CASSTRGLREKLFF
DNA: TGTGCCAGCAGCACCAGGGGGCTCAGGGAAAAACTGTTTTTT

J: TRBJ2-3
size: many
D: NA
V: TRBV11-1
length: 15
CDR3: CASSSGQTSTDTQYF
DNA: TGTGCCAGCAGCTCCGGACAGACTAGCACAGATACGCAGTATTTT

J: TRBJ2-7
size: few
D: NA
V: TRBV5-1
length: 14
CDR3: CASSSAVPPYEQYF
DNA: TGCGCCAGCAGCTCAGCGGTCCCTCCCTACGAGCAGTACTTC

J: TRBJ2-6
size: few
D: TRBD2
V: TRBV27
length: 15
CDR3: CASSERGSGANVLTF
DNA: TGTGCCAGCAGTGAGCGGGGCTCTGGGGCCAACGTCCTGACTTTC

J: TRBJ2-7
size: NA
D: NA
V: TRBV7-3
length: 13
CDR3: CASSATAGWEQYF
DNA: TGTGCCAGCAGCGCCACAGCGGGTTGGGAGCAGTACTTC

J: TRBJ2-7
size: NA
D: NA
V: TRBV5-6
length: 15
CDR3: CASSYEFYSSYEQYF
DNA: TGTGCCAGCAGCTACGAGTTTTACAGCTCCTACGAGCAGTACTTC

J: TRBJ2-1
size: NA
D: NA
V: TRBV6-6
length: 15
CDR3: CASSDAVTAYNEQFF
DNA: TGTGCCAGCAGCGACGCAGTAACAGCCTACAATGAGCAGTTCTTC

J: TRBJ2-3
size: NA
D: TRBD1
V: TRBV29-1
length: 14
CDR3: CSAPGQPNTDTQYF
DNA: TGCAGCGCCCCGGGACAGCCTAACACAGATACGCAGTATTTT

J: TRBJ1-3
size: few
D: TRBD1
V: TRBV10-3
length: 16
CDR3: CAISEGTGASGNTIYF
DNA: TGTGCCATCAGTGAGGGGACAGGGGCTTCTGGAAACACCATATATTTT

J: TRBJ2-6
size: NA
D: TRBD1
V: TRBV11-3
length: 20
CDR3: CASSLDGQGAGGTGANVLTF
DNA: TGTGCCAGCAGCTTAGACGGACAGGGGGCAGGGGGAACTGGGGCCAACGTCCTGACTTTC

J: TRBJ2-3
size: once
D: NA
V: TRBV7-2
length: 14
CDR3: CASSSRGGEDTQYF
DNA: TGTGCCAGCAGCTCCCGAGGGGGTGAGGATACGCAGTATTTT

J: TRBJ2-3
size: NA
D: TRBD2
V: TRBV13
length: 15
CDR3: CASSLDGTSADTQYF
DNA: TGTGCCAGCAGCTTAGATGGGACTAGTGCAGATACGCAGTATTTT

J: TRBJ2-1
size: NA
D: TRBD1
V: TRBV5-1
length: 15
CDR3: CASSQQQGQGGEQFF
DNA: TGCGCCAGCAGCCAACAACAAGGACAGGGAGGCGAGCAGTTCTTC

J: TRBJ2-1
size: few
D: TRBD2
V: TRBV10-1
length: 15
CDR3: CASSEGLAGGYEQFF
DNA: TGCGCCAGCAGTGAAGGACTAGCGGGGGGATATGAGCAGTTCTTC

J: TRBJ1-2
size: once
D: NA
V: TRBV7-2
length: 15
CDR3: CASSFKQGWGYGYTF
DNA: TGTGCCAGCAGCTTCAAACAGGGCTGGGGCTATGGCTACACCTTC

J: TRBJ1-5
size: NA
D: NA
V: TRBV15
length: 15
CDR3: CATSRGGIGVQPQHF
DNA: TGTGCCACCAGCCGGGGAGGGATTGGGGTACAGCCCCAGCATTTT

J: TRBJ2-1
size: NA
D: TRBD2
V: TRBV10-3
length: 17
CDR3: CAISESRGLASRNEQFF
DNA: TGTGCCATCAGTGAGTCCCGGGGACTAGCGAGTAGGAATGAGCAGTTCTTC

J: TRBJ1-6
size: few
D: TRBD1
V: TRBV2
length: 15
CDR3: CAVPGGSSYNSPLHF
DNA: TGTGCCGTTCCAGGGGGGAGCTCCTATAATTCACCCCTCCACTTT

J: TRBJ2-2
size: NA
D: NA
V: TRBV6-1
length: 14
CDR3: CASSSNRVAGELFF
DNA: TGTGCCAGCAGTTCTAACAGGGTCGCCGGGGAGCTGTTTTTT

J: TRBJ2-7
size: NA
D: NA
V: TRBV4-2
length: 14
CDR3: CASSQTDGEDEQYF
DNA: TGTGCCAGCAGCCAAACCGACGGAGAGGACGAGCAGTACTTC

J: TRBJ1-1
size: few
D: NA
V: TRBV28
length: 14
CDR3: CASRMTLMNTEAFF
DNA: TGTGCCAGCAGAATGACATTAATGAACACTGAAGCTTTCTTT

J: TRBJ2-3
size: NA
D: NA
V: TRBV6-6
length: 16
CDR3: CASNNPQNVGTDTQYF
DNA: TGTGCCAGCAATAATCCCCAGAACGTCGGCACAGATACGCAGTATTTT

J: TRBJ2-6
size: NA
D: TRBD1
V: TRBV27
length: 18
CDR3: CASSLEGTGGSGANVLTF
DNA: TGTGCCAGCAGTTTAGAGGGGACAGGGGGCTCTGGGGCCAACGTCCTGACTTTC

J: TRBJ2-7
size: NA
D: TRBD2
V: TRBV11-2
length: 17
CDR3: CASSPGTSGRAFYEQYF
DNA: TGTGCCAGCAGCCCCGGGACTAGCGGGAGGGCCTTCTACGAGCAGTACTTC

J: TRBJ2-7
size: few
D: NA
V: TRBV13
length: 14
CDR3: CASSPERRSYEQYF
DNA: TGTGCCAGCAGCCCAGAGCGGCGATCCTACGAGCAGTACTTC

J: TRBJ2-7
size: NA
D: NA
V: TRBV10-3
length: 15
CDR3: CAISDGQGRGYEQYF
DNA: TGTGCCATCAGCGACGGGCAGGGGCGCGGCTACGAGCAGTACTTC

J: TRBJ1-5
size: NA
D: NA
V: TRBV6-1
length: 15
CDR3: CASSGTSGYNQPQHF
DNA: TGTGCCAGCAGTGGGACTAGCGGCTACAATCAGCCCCAGCATTTT

J: TRBJ1-2
size: few
D: NA
V: TRBV7-9
length: 12
CDR3: CASSGGGYGYTF
DNA: TGTGCCAGCAGCGGGGGGGGGTACGGCTACACCTTC

J: TRBJ2-5
size: NA
D: NA
V: TRBV7-8
length: 17
CDR3: CASSLVVDRIGQETQYF
DNA: TGTGCCAGCAGCTTAGTGGTAGACAGGATCGGGCAAGAGACCCAGTACTTC

J: TRBJ2-1
size: NA
D: TRBD1
V: TRBV4-3
length: 15
CDR3: CASSQDATGGYEQFF
DNA: TGCGCCAGCAGCCAAGATGCGACAGGGGGCTATGAGCAGTTCTTC

J: TRBJ2-4
size: NA
D: TRBD2
V: TRBV13
length: 14
CDR3: CASSAGGWRDIQYF
DNA: TGTGCCAGCAGCGCCGGGGGGTGGAGGGACATTCAGTACTTC

J: TRBJ2-2
size: NA
D: TRBD1
V: TRBV30
length: 15
CDR3: CASATATGGTGELFF
DNA: TGTGCCTCCGCTACGGCGACAGGGGGTACCGGGGAGCTGTTTTTT

J: TRBJ1-2
size: NA
D: TRBD1
V: TRBV5-6
length: 15
CDR3: CASSFSPTGGDGYTF
DNA: TGTGCCAGCAGCTTCTCCCCGACAGGGGGCGATGGCTACACCTTC

J: TRBJ2-5
size: few
D: NA
V: TRBV5-4
length: 14
CDR3: CASSWGVDQETQYF
DNA: TGTGCCAGCAGCTGGGGGGTAGACCAAGAGACCCAGTACTTC

J: TRBJ2-3
size: few
D: NA
V: TRBV6-1
length: 15
CDR3: CATAGVGALTDTQYF
DNA: TGTGCCACCGCCGGAGTGGGAGCCCTCACAGATACGCAGTATTTT

J: TRBJ2-1
size: few
D: TRBD2
V: TRBV2
length: 16
CDR3: CASMVASGSLGNEQFF
DNA: TGTGCCAGCATGGTGGCTAGCGGGAGCTTAGGAAATGAGCAGTTCTTC